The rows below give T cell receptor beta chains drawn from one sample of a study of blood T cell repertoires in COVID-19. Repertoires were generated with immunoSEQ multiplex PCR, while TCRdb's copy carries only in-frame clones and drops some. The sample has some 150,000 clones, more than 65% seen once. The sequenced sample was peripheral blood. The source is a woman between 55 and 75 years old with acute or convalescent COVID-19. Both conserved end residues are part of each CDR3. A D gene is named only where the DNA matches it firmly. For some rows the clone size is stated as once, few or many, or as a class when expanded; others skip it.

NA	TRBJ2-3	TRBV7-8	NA	TGTGCCAGCAGCTTAGGGGTTAGCACGGATACGCAGTATTTT	CASSLGVSTDTQYF
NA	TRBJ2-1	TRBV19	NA	TGTGCCAGTAGTATAGATAGGGGTTCACGACGCAATGAGCAGTTCTTC	CASSIDRGSRRNEQFF
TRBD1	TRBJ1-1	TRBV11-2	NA	TGTGCCAGCAGCAAACGGGACAGAGGCGAAGCTTTCTTT	CASSKRDRGEAFF
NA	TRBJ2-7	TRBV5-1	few	TGCGCCAGCAGCTTGGGGACAACAGGGCTTCTCGAGCAGTACTTC	CASSLGTTGLLEQYF
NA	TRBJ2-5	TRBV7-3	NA	TGTGCCAGCAGCTACGGGGGTGGGGAGACCCAGTACTTC	CASSYGGGETQYF
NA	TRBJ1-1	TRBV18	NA	TGTGCCAGCTCACCTGCACCGGGGGTGAACACTGAAGCTTTCTTT	CASSPAPGVNTEAFF
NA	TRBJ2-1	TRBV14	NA	TGTGCCAGCAGCCGGGTCGGGGACACTCCATACAATGAGCAGTTCTTC	CASSRVGDTPYNEQFF
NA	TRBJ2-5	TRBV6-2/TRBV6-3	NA	TGTGCCAGCAGTTTCGGAGAGACCCAGTACTTC	CASSFGETQYF
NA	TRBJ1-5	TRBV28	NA	TGTGCCAGCAGTTTATTGGCCCACTATAGCAATCAGCCCCAGCATTTT	CASSLLAHYSNQPQHF
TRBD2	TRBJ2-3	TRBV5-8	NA	TGTGCCAGCAGCCCCCAGACTAGCGGAGGCACAGATACGCAGTATTTT	CASSPQTSGGTDTQYF
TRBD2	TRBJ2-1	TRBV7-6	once	TGTGCCAGCAGCTTAGTGGGTAGCGGGCTCTACAATGAGCAGTTCTTC	CASSLVGSGLYNEQFF
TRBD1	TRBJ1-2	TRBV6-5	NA	TGTGCCAGCAGTTCCATGGGACAGGGTAGAGGAGGCTACACCTTC	CASSSMGQGRGGYTF
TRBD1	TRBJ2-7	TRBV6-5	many	TGTGCCAGCAAGGACAGGGATAACGAGCAGTACTTC	CASKDRDNEQYF
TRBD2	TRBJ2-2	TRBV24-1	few	TGTGCCACCCAAGGACTAGCGGGGAGGACCGGGGAGCTGTTTTTT	CATQGLAGRTGELFF
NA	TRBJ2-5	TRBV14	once	TGTGCCAGCAGCCAGCCTGGAGGACAGAAGAAAGAGACCCAGTACTTC	CASSQPGGQKKETQYF
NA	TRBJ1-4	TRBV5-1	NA	TGCGCCAGCAGCTTGGCAGGGGTGGAGGAAAAACTGTTTTTT	CASSLAGVEEKLFF
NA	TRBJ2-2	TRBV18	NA	TGTGCCAGCTCACCACTAGAGACCGGGGAGCTGTTTTTT	CASSPLETGELFF
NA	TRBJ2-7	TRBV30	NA	TGTGCCTGGTGCCTTGTCGGGAGTTACGAGCAGTACTTC	CAWCLVGSYEQYF
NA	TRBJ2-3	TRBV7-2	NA	TGTGCCAGCAGCCCACTACAATTCACAGATACGCAGTATTTT	CASSPLQFTDTQYF
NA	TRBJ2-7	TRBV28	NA	TGTGCCAGCAGACAACAGGGTAGGGGCTCCTACGAGCAGTACTTC	CASRQQGRGSYEQYF
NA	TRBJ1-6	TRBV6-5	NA	TGTGCCAGCAGTTCCCAGGGGAATTCACCCCTCCACTTT	CASSSQGNSPLHF
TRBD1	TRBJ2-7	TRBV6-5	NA	TGTGCCAGCAGTTACTCTACACCGGGACAGGACTACGAGCAGTACTTC	CASSYSTPGQDYEQYF
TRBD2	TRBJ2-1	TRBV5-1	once	TGCGCCAGCAGGAGGACTAGCGGGAGCAGGAATGAGCAGTTCTTC	CASRRTSGSRNEQFF
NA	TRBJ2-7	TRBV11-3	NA	TGTGCCAGCAGCTTAGAGGCCAGACTATACGAGCAGTACTTC	CASSLEARLYEQYF
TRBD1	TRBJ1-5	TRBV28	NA	TGTGCCAGCAGTTTATCGAACAGGGGGAAGAGGCCCCAGCATTTT	CASSLSNRGKRPQHF
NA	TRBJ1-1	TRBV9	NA	TGTGCCAGCAGCCCCCGAGGGGGATCTGAAGCTTTCTTT	CASSPRGGSEAFF
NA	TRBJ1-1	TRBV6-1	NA	TGTGCCAGCAGTGAGGGGGGACGATCGAACACTGAAGCTTTCTTT	CASSEGGRSNTEAFF
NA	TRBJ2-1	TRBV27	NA	TGTGCCAGCAGTTTTCCCCCGGGAGTGATCAATGAGCAGTTCTTC	CASSFPPGVINEQFF
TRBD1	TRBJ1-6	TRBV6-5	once	TGTGCCAGCAGTTCCGGACAGGGAAATTCACCCCTCCACTTT	CASSSGQGNSPLHF
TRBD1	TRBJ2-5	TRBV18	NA	TGTGCCAGCTCACCACTCCTGCCCGGGACAGGGGATGAGACCCAGTACTTC	CASSPLLPGTGDETQYF
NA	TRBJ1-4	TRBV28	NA	TGTGCCAGCAGCTACTTTCTCTTAATCGAGGACGGGGGGGAAAAACTGTTTTTT	CASSYFLLIEDGGEKLFF
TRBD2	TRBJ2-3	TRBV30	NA	TGTGCCTGGAGTGCTCTGACTAGCGGCACAGATACGCAGTATTTT	CAWSALTSGTDTQYF
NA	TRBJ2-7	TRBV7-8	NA	TGTGCCAGCAGCTTAGCTCAGGGCCCCTTTTACGAGCAGTACTTC	CASSLAQGPFYEQYF
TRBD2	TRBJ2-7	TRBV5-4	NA	TGTGCCAGCAGCTTGGAGGCTAGCGGGAGCGAGCAGTACTTC	CASSLEASGSEQYF
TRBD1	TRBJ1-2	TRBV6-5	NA	TGTGCCAGCGGACGGACAGGGCGAGACTATGGCTACACCTTC	CASGRTGRDYGYTF
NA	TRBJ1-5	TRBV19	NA	TGTGCCAGTAACGGTGTGGAGAGCAATCAGCCCCAGCATTTT	CASNGVESNQPQHF
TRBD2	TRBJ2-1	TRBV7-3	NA	TGTGCCAGCAGCTTAGGTTCTAGCGGGAACAATGAGCAGTTCTTC	CASSLGSSGNNEQFF
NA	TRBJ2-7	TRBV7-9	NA	TGTGCCAGCAGGCGGAGTAGCGATTACGAGCAGTACTTC	CASRRSSDYEQYF
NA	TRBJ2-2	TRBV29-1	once	TGCAGCGTTGTACAAACCGGGGAGCTGTTTTTT	CSVVQTGELFF
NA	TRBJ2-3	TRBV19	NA	TGTGCCAGTAGTATAGGGCGGGATACGCAGTATTTT	CASSIGRDTQYF
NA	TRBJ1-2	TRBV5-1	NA	TGCGCCAGCAGGTTAACGGAGCAAACTCATGGCTACACCTTC	CASRLTEQTHGYTF
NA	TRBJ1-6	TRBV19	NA	TGTGCCAGTAATCCGGACACCAAGAGTTCACCCCTCCACTTT	CASNPDTKSSPLHF
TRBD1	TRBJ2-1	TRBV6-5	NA	TGTGCCAGCACCCAGACAGGGAGCGATGAGCAGTTCTTC	CASTQTGSDEQFF
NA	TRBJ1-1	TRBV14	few	TGTGCCAGCAGCCAAGAGACGGGCACTGAAGCTTTCTTT	CASSQETGTEAFF
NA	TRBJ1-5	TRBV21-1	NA	TGTGCCAGCAGCCCTGGACAGGCCCCCAATCAGCCCCAGCATTTT	CASSPGQAPNQPQHF
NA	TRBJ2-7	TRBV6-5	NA	TGTGCCAGCAGTTTTCCTCCCTACGAGCAGTACTTC	CASSFPPYEQYF
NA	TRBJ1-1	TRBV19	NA	TGTGCCTGCTCCGGGTTAAGGAGTGAAGCTTTCTTT	CACSGLRSEAFF
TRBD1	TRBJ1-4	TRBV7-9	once	TGTGCCAGCAGCTCCCTTCTTACGGCAGGGGGCATTGAAAAACTGTTTTTT	CASSSLLTAGGIEKLFF
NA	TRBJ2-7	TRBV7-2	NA	TGTGCCAGCAGCTTCACGGGACACGGAAACTACGAGCAGTACTTC	CASSFTGHGNYEQYF
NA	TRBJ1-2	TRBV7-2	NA	TGTGCCAGCAGCCCGGGACTGGGTTACTATGGCTACACCTTC	CASSPGLGYYGYTF
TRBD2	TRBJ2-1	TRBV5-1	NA	TGCGCCAGCAGCTTGGTGACTAGCAAGTACAATGAGCAGTTCTTC	CASSLVTSKYNEQFF
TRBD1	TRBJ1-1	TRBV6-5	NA	TGTGCCAGCAGTCTTCAGACAGGGCAGACGACTGAAGCTTTCTTT	CASSLQTGQTTEAFF
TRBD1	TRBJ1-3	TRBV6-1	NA	TGTGCCAGCAGTGGGGGGACAGACCGATTCTCTGGAAACACCATATATTTT	CASSGGTDRFSGNTIYF
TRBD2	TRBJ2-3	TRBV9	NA	TGTGCCAGCAGCGTATATTCTGGTCGGGCGGGAGGCCCAGATACGCAGTATTTT	CASSVYSGRAGGPDTQYF